This entry features one T cell receptor (beta chain) sequence. Produced via immunoSEQ multiplex PCR; TCRdb's table is partial and in-frame only. Of under 200,000 clones detected, more than 75% appear once; the ten largest clones hold roughly 2%. This specimen belongs to a study of blood T cell repertoires in COVID-19. Study details: COVID-19 samples from acute and convalescent phases originated in the United States, Italy and Spain.

With 2 bases clipped from V and 1 base from J, the junction kept 9 bases outside the gene matches. The length of the CDR3 is 18 residues. Per germline, CDR1 SGHNT and CDR2 YYREEE (reference sequence). This clonotype was sampled from a man between 50 and 59 years old who had recovered from COVID-19. The genes are TRBV5-4 and TRBJ2-5, with 12 bases lining up with TRBD2. Sequenced input: peripheral blood. This chain's CDR3 is CASSFGGLAGGGQETQYF. The CDR3 DNA reads as TGTGCCAGCAGCTTTGGAGGGCTAGCGGGAGGGGGCCAAGAGACCCAGTACTTC.